This T cell receptor beta chain was profiled in a study of OX40 agonist ivuxolimab in advanced cancers. For the study at large: It was ivuxolimab, an agonistic anti-OX40 (CD134) antibody, that patients were treated with.

V was cut by 3 bases and J by 1 base, with 9 bases left in between. Germline lookup yields CDR1 GTSNPN and CDR2 SVGIG (reference sequence). The CDR3 contains 13 residues. TCRdb keeps only in-frame clones here, not all; method: immunoSEQ multiplex PCR. The sample has under 90,000 clones, approximately 89% seen once. This clone was observed once. The chain combines TRBV30 with TRBJ1-2, with D maybe TRBD1 (5 bases). Sample: CD4+ or CD8+ T cells sorted from blood, taken in a trial of the OX40 agonist ivuxolimab. This TCR derives from an adult with an advanced solid tumor such as melanoma, head and neck, liver or kidney cancer. The CDR3 DNA sequence: TGTGCCTGGAGCATGACAGTTAACTATGGCTACACCTTC. This gives the protein CAWSMTVNYGYTF.